A single sample is the source of the 24 T cell receptor beta chains below, sequenced in a study of blood T cell repertoires in COVID-19. Data came from immunoSEQ multiplex PCR; TCRdb stores just in-frame clones and leaves some out. The sample contains about 240,000 clones, 75% to 85% of which appear only once. The sample taken for sequencing was peripheral blood. These receptors came from a woman in her sixties with active or convalescent COVID-19.

This clone was detected only a few times. The chain combines TRBV7-2 with TRBJ2-1, with 8 positions matching TRBD1. This CDR3 is 16 amino acids long. Per the germline V gene, CDR1 is SGHTA and CDR2 is FQGNSA. The ends lost 1 base at V and 7 bases at J; junction bases unmatched: 9. The CDR3 loop is CASSLDRDRGGNEQFF. The DNA of the CDR3 is TGTGCCAGCAGCTTAGATCGAGACAGGGGTGGGAATGAGCAGTTCTTC.

This clone was detected once. V and J are TRBV14 and TRBJ2-3; D may be TRBD2 (6 bases). The V end lost 1 base, the J end lost 0 bases, and 8 bases lay between the germline ends. The germline CDR1 and CDR2 sequences are SGHDN and FVKESK. The CDR3 runs 15 residues. Here the CDR3 DNA reads TGTGCCAGCAGCCAAGGGACTATTAGCACAGATACGCAGTATTTT. Protein: CASSQGTISTDTQYF.

This clone was observed once. This chain joins TRBV5-1 and TRBJ1-2, with TRBD1 identical over 8 bases. The ends lost 0 bases at V and 7 bases at J; junction bases unmatched: 2. Germline values: CDR1 SGHRS, CDR2 YFSETQ. The CDR3 has 13 residues. The CDR3 coding sequence is TGCGCCAGCAGCTTGGTCGACAGGGGTGGCTACACCTTC. Translation: CASSLVDRGGYTF.

The V gene is TRBV3-1 (or the pseudogene TRBV3-2), the J gene TRBJ2-2, with 12 bases fitting TRBD2. The trim removed 5 bases at V and 5 bases at J, leaving 6 bases unmatched. Germline V gene sequence: CDR1 LGHDT, CDR2 YNNKEL (reference sequence). This CDR3 comprises 16 residues. In DNA, the CDR3 is TGTGCCAGCAGCTACCAAACTAGCGGGGGGACCGGGGAGCTGTTTTTT. This encodes CASSYQTSGGTGELFF.

This clone was picked up a small number of times. CDR3 sequence (DNA): TGTGCCTGGAGTTCCTGGACAGTACGCACAGATACGCAGTATTTT. It is translated as CAWSSWTVRTDTQYF. V gene TRBV30 combines with J gene TRBJ2-3, with D perhaps TRBD1 (6 bases). The germline CDR1 and CDR2 sequences are GTSNPN and SVGIG (reference sequence). V was cut by 2 bases and J by 1 base, with 13 bases left in between. This CDR3 is built from 15 residues.

The V call is TRBV28, the J call TRBJ2-3, with D maybe TRBD1 (6 bases). The length of the CDR3 is 19 residues. Germline V gives CDR1 MDHEN, CDR2 SYDVKM. The V end lost 4 bases, the J end lost 2 bases, and 25 bases lay between the germline ends. The CDR3 region is CASSSIRLGRGSLTDTQYF. CDR3 bases: TGTGCCAGCAGTTCGATAAGGTTGGGCAGGGGTTCCCTCACAGATACGCAGTATTTT. Combining the CDR3 with reference TRBV28 and TRBJ2-3 gives the whole variable domain DVKVTQSSRYLVKRTGEKVFLECVQDMDHENMFWYRQDPGLGLRLIYFSYDVKMKEKGDIPEGYSVSREKKERFSLILESASTNQTSMYLCASSSIRLGRGSLTDTQYFGPGTRLTVL.

J is TRBJ2-1 and V is TRBV29-1, with 11 positions matching TRBD2. The CDR3 is 14 amino acids. Trimming took 4 bases from V and 8 from J; bases not matched to a gene: 7. Germline CDR1 is SQVTM and CDR2 is ANQGSEA. The CDR3 DNA is TGCAGCGTTGGGAGAACTAGCGGGGGCGATGAGCAGTTCTTC. Protein: CSVGRTSGGDEQFF.

This sequence joins TRBV10-2 and TRBJ1-5; the D is unclear. Trimming left V 2 bases short and J 7 bases short, with 9 bases between. The CDR3 spans 13 residues. Germline CDR1 WSHSY, CDR2 SAAADI. Here the CDR3 reads CASSENSWQPQHF. The CDR3 nucleotides are TGCGCCAGCAGTGAGAACTCGTGGCAGCCCCAGCATTTT.

This clone was observed many times. V and J are TRBV7-8 and TRBJ1-2; D is unclear. CDR1 and CDR2 (germline): SGHVS, FQNEAQ. V lost 5 bases and J lost 2, with 9 bases in between. The CDR3 contains 13 residues. In nucleotides, the CDR3 is TGTGCCAGCAGCCCCGGGTTCAACTATGGCTACACCTTC. Protein: CASSPGFNYGYTF.

The rearrangement links TRBV9 to TRBJ2-3; 10 nucleotides line up with TRBD2. The V and J ends lost 3 bases and 4 bases, in that order; junction bases with no gene match: 11. There are 17 residues in the CDR3. CDR1 and CDR2 (germline): SGDLS, YYNGEE. CDR3 coding DNA: TGTGCCAGCAGCGCCCGACATAGCGGGGGGTTTCCAGATACGCAGTATTTT. This encodes CASSARHSGGFPDTQYF.

The chain carries TRBV2 and TRBJ1-5, with D possibly matching TRBD1 (5 bases). V was pared by 8 bases and J by 2 bases, with 13 bases between. The CDR3 sequence is 14 residues long. Germline CDR1 is SNHLY and CDR2 is FYNNEI. The CDR3 DNA follows: TGTGCCAGCGGGGAGGGGCGCGGCAATCAGCCCCAGCATTTT. It yields the protein CASGEGRGNQPQHF.

V gene TRBV27 combines with J gene TRBJ1-6; possible D gene TRBD1, 6 bases. Germline V gene lookup returns CDR1 MNHEY and CDR2 SMNVEV (reference sequence). This CDR3 spans 17 amino acids. V lost 5 bases to trimming and J lost 4 bases, with 18 bases between them. CDR3 coding DNA: TGTGCCAGCAGTCAAAGACAGGCCCGTACATATAATTCACCCCTCCACTTT. This codes for CASSQRQARTYNSPLHF.

In its sample, this clone was seen a few times. This rearrangement joins TRBV11-3 to TRBJ1-1; TRBD1 agrees at 8 bases. CDR1 is SGHNT and CDR2 is YENEEA in the germline V gene. The CDR3 contains 14 residues. Trimming removed 6 bases from V and 6 bases from J; junction bases left unmatched: 9. Written as DNA, the CDR3 is TGTGCCAGCAGTTCCGGACAGGGACGGGCTGAAGCTTTCTTT. This encodes CASSSGQGRAEAFF.

This chain connects TRBV7-9 to TRBJ2-5, with D tentatively TRBD2 (6 bases). Between the trimmed V and J ends, which lost 5 bases and 2 bases, there was a span of 15 bases. There are 15 residues in the CDR3. Germline CDR1 and CDR2: SEHNR and FQNEAQ (reference sequence). The chain's CDR3 is CASSRLGLLQETQYF. CDR3 nucleotide sequence: TGTGCCAGCAGCCGATTGGGACTTCTACAAGAGACCCAGTACTTC.

The chain carries TRBV19 and TRBJ1-1; perhaps TRBD1 as D (6 bases). The length of the CDR3 is 14 residues. Trimming cost V 9 bases and J 1 base, with 15 bases left between them. Germline V CDR1 and CDR2: LNHDA, SQIVND (reference sequence). As DNA, the CDR3 is TGTGCCAGCTCCCCAGGGGTCGCGAACACTGAAGCTTTCTTT. Its protein product is CASSPGVANTEAFF. The full variable domain, rest sourced from reference TRBV19 and TRBJ1-1, is DGGITQSPKYLFRKEGQNVTLSCEQNLNHDAMYWYRQDPGQGLRLIYYSQIVNDFQKGDIAEGYSVSREKKESFPLTVTSAQKNPTAFYLCASSPGVANTEAFFGQGTRLTVV.

The CDR3 spells CASTGGRGYEQYF. The DNA for the CDR3 is TGTGCCAGCACTGGCGGCAGGGGCTACGAGCAGTACTTC. The chain joins TRBV2 to TRBJ2-7; possible D gene TRBD1, 6 bases. The germline CDR1 and CDR2 sequences are SNHLY and FYNNEI. Trimming stripped 7 bases from V and 3 bases from J, with 13 bases between. The CDR3 totals 13 residues.

The chain combines TRBV19 with TRBJ2-7, with a weak D call TRBD2 (6 bases). V lost 7 bases to trimming and J lost 2 bases, with 12 bases between them. The CDR3 runs 13 residues. CDR1 is LNHDA and CDR2 is SQIVND in the germline V gene (reference sequence). The DNA for the CDR3 is TGTGCCAGTAAGGGTAGCGGTCCCTACGAGCAGTACTTC. Translation: CASKGSGPYEQYF.

This clone was recorded at least ten times. This chain links TRBV5-1 with TRBJ1-2, with D possibly matching TRBD1 (6 bases). Germline loops: CDR1 SGHRS, CDR2 YFSETQ. The CDR3 has 20 amino acids. Trimming stripped 4 bases from V and 3 bases from J, with 31 bases between. The CDR3 sequence is CASSPGTVRGAVFSDYGYTF. CDR3 sequence (DNA): TGCGCCAGCAGCCCTGGGACGGTACGGGGGGCAGTTTTCTCGGACTATGGCTACACCTTC.

This clone was detected once. The chain employs TRBV5-6 and TRBJ2-1; 9 bases map to TRBD2. The germline V gene has CDR1 SGHDT and CDR2 YYEEEE. V shed 2 bases, J shed 3 bases, and the junction held 3 bases outside the gene matches. CDR3 length: 15 residues. The DNA for the CDR3 is TGTGCCAGCAGCTTCGGTAGCGGGGGCTACAATGAGCAGTTCTTC. Translation: CASSFGSGGYNEQFF.

The chain combines TRBV18 with TRBJ2-5; 7 bases agree with TRBD1. Per germline, CDR1 KGHSH and CDR2 LQKENI. V lost 7 bases to trimming and J lost 1 base; unmatched junction nucleotides: 3. The CDR3 extends over 13 amino acids. CDR3 region: CASLGQLQETQYF. CDR3 bases: TGTGCCAGCTTGGGACAGCTCCAAGAGACCCAGTACTTC.

The V call is TRBV7-2, the J call TRBJ1-1; weak D call: TRBD1 (5 bases). Germline V gives CDR1 SGHTA, CDR2 FQGNSA. The CDR3 length is 13 residues. V shed 4 bases and J shed 5 bases, with 11 bases lying between them. The CDR3 reads CASSSGGETEAFF. The DNA for the CDR3 is TGTGCCAGCAGCTCGGGGGGGGAAACTGAAGCTTTCTTT.

The rearrangement uses TRBV7-3 and TRBJ2-2; 10 bases are shared with TRBD2. Germline CDR1 SGHTA, CDR2 FQGTGA. The CDR3 has 17 amino acids. Germline trimming cut 5 bases from V and 3 bases from J; bases unmatched to any gene: 9. The CDR3 loop is CASSPHSGGRDTGELFF. CDR3 sequence (DNA): TGTGCCAGCAGCCCCCATAGCGGGGGGCGGGACACCGGGGAGCTGTTTTTT.

V gene TRBV5-1 combines with J gene TRBJ2-1, with TRBD2 matching over 13 bases. This CDR3 has 16 amino acids. CDR1 SGHRS and CDR2 YFSETQ come from the germline V gene. J was trimmed by 5 bases and V by 0 bases; bases with no gene match: 2. CDR3 nucleotide sequence: TGCGCCAGCAGCTTGGAAGGGACTAGCGGGGACAATGAGCAGTTCTTC. It encodes CASSLEGTSGDNEQFF.

The rearrangement joins TRBV18 to TRBJ1-5; 10 bases are shared with TRBD1. The J segment lost 7 bases and the V segment lost 3 bases, leaving 3 bases of the junction unmatched. This CDR3 region has 14 residues. CDR1 is KGHSH, CDR2 LQKENI, per germline. CDR3 in DNA: TGTGCCAGCTCACCGGGACAGGGGAGGCAGCCCCAGCATTTT. Translated, it gives CASSPGQGRQPQHF.